A single sample gave rise to the 27 T cell receptor beta chains below, sequenced in a study of OX40 agonist ivuxolimab in advanced cancers. TCRdb's table, derived via immunoSEQ multiplex PCR, lists solely in-frame clones and lacks some. Among some 58,000 clones listed, about 83% were seen once. Material: CD4+ or CD8+ T cells sorted from blood, obtained in a trial of the OX40 agonist ivuxolimab. These receptors came from an adult with an advanced solid tumor such as melanoma, head and neck, liver or kidney cancer.

The chain links TRBV4-1 to TRBJ2-3; no definite D call. The V and J ends lost 1 base and 0 bases respectively, with 11 bases between them. The length of the CDR3 is 16 residues. Germline values: CDR1 MGHRA, CDR2 YSYEKL. In DNA, the CDR3 is TGCGCCAGCAGCCAAGGAGGTTGGTCTAGCACAGATACGCAGTATTTT. Translation: CASSQGGWSSTDTQYF.

This clone was seen more than once but under ten times. J is TRBJ1-3 and V is TRBV30; the D is unclear. CDR1 is GTSNPN and CDR2 is SVGIG in the germline V gene (reference sequence). This CDR3 region has 16 residues. Trimming cost V 8 bases and J 2 bases, with 22 bases left between them. This chain's CDR3 is CAAAKLVGKPGNTIYF. The CDR3 DNA is TGTGCCGCCGCGAAGTTGGTAGGGAAACCTGGAAACACCATATATTTT.

This clone was observed once. This chain links TRBV19 with TRBJ2-2; possible D gene TRBD1, 5 bases. Germline loops: CDR1 LNHDA, CDR2 SQIVND (reference sequence). The CDR3 length is 15 residues. The germline V and J ends were trimmed by 3 bases and 5 bases, with 13 bases remaining between them. CDR3: CASSIRQKSTGELFF. CDR3 nucleotides: TGTGCCAGTAGTATCAGACAGAAGAGTACCGGGGAGCTGTTTTTT.

The rearrangement joins TRBV27 to TRBJ1-5; D remains ambiguous. Germline CDR1 is MNHEY and CDR2 is SMNVEV (reference sequence). The CDR3 runs to 14 residues. The V and J ends lost 2 bases and 5 bases respectively, with 10 bases between them. CDR3 bases: TGTGCCAGCAGTTTAAACCCCGGGGATCAGCCCCAGCATTTT. Translation gives CASSLNPGDQPQHF.

By sample share, this clone is medium-sized. Other DNA sequences in this specimen translate into the identical CDR3. J is TRBJ1-1 and V is TRBV19, with no clear D. CDR3 length: 13 amino acids. From germline, CDR1 is LNHDA and CDR2 SQIVND (reference sequence). V lost 0 bases to trimming and J lost 5 bases, with 7 bases between them. The CDR3 here is CASSIDGDTEAFF. DNA for the CDR3: TGTGCCAGTAGTATAGATGGGGATACTGAAGCTTTCTTT.

This clone occurred once. The chain couples TRBV28 to TRBJ2-7; 9 bases line up with TRBD2. Germline CDR1 is MDHEN and CDR2 is SYDVKM. The CDR3 consists of 17 residues. Trimming at V came to 4 bases and at J to 2 bases, leaving 12 bases not matched to a gene. CDR3 DNA sequence: TGTGCCAGCAGTTGGACTAGCGCATACAAAAAAGCCTACGAGCAGTACTTC. Translating gives CASSWTSAYKKAYEQYF. The variable domain in full, completed from reference TRBV28 and TRBJ2-7, reads DVKVTQSSRYLVKRTGEKVFLECVQDMDHENMFWYRQDPGLGLRLIYFSYDVKMKEKGDIPEGYSVSREKKERFSLILESASTNQTSMYLCASSWTSAYKKAYEQYFGPGTRLTVT.

This chain connects TRBV6-4 to TRBJ2-7; D call uncertain. Germline lookup yields CDR1 MRHNA and CDR2 SNTAGT. The ends were cut back, 4 bases at V and 3 bases at J, with 4 bases in the middle. The CDR3 runs to 11 residues. The CDR3 spells CASSGIYEQYF. The CDR3, as DNA: TGTGCCAGCAGTGGGATCTACGAGCAGTACTTC.

This chain connects TRBV2 to TRBJ1-1; possible D gene TRBD1, 5 bases. The CDR3 is 13 residues long. CDR1 SNHLY and CDR2 FYNNEI come from the germline V gene. Trimming cost V 6 bases and J 3 bases, with 11 bases left between them. The CDR3 region is CASSRVSDTEAFF. The CDR3 region has the DNA TGTGCCAGCAGCAGGGTTTCTGACACTGAAGCTTTCTTT.

This clone was detected once. The chain uses TRBV5-1 and TRBJ2-2, with D unresolved. Germline V gene data show CDR1 as SGHRS and CDR2 as YFSETQ. This CDR3 has 15 residues. Trimming took off 0 bases at V and 1 base at J, with 7 bases between the two ends. CDR3 amino acids: CASSLALLNTGELFF. DNA of the CDR3: TGCGCCAGCAGCTTGGCCCTCCTGAACACCGGGGAGCTGTTTTTT.

The V and J genes are TRBV11-2 and TRBJ1-3, with D hard to call. The germline CDR1 and CDR2 sequences are SGHAT and FQNNGV. The ends were cut back, 5 bases at V and 4 bases at J, with 9 bases in the middle. This CDR3 has 13 residues. The CDR3 reads CASSVLGGNTIYF. The CDR3 DNA sequence: TGTGCCAGCAGCGTCCTCGGGGGAAACACCATATATTTT.

The V and J genes are TRBV27 and TRBJ2-4; possibly TRBD1 for D (6 bases). V lost 5 bases, J lost 6 bases, and 11 bases lay in between. The CDR3 contains 13 residues. Germline V gene lookup returns CDR1 MNHEY and CDR2 SMNVEV (reference sequence). CDR3 in amino acids: CASSGQGRNIQYF. In nucleotides, the CDR3 is TGTGCCAGCAGTGGGCAGGGGAGAAACATTCAGTACTTC.

This sequence joins TRBV19 and TRBJ2-7; TRBD2 agrees at 12 bases. With 5 bases clipped from V and 8 bases from J, the junction kept 10 bases outside the gene matches. CDR3 length equals 15 residues. The germline gives CDR1 LNHDA, CDR2 SQIVND (reference sequence). CDR3 protein: CASSPRLAGEQKQYF. CDR3 bases: TGTGCCAGTAGTCCGAGACTAGCGGGAGAACAAAAGCAGTACTTC.

The chain links TRBV19 to TRBJ2-1; D may match TRBD1 or TRBD2 (5 bases each). Trimming left V 4 bases short and J 13 bases short, with 20 bases between. This CDR3 contains 14 residues. The germline gives CDR1 LNHDA, CDR2 SQIVND (reference sequence). The CDR3 protein is CASSSRGRNSRQFF. The CDR3 coding sequence is TGTGCCAGTAGTAGCCGGGGACGCAATTCGAGACAGTTCTTC. The full variable domain, completed using reference TRBV19 and TRBJ2-1, is DGGITQSPKYLFRKEGQNVTLSCEQNLNHDAMYWYRQDPGQGLRLIYYSQIVNDFQKGDIAEGYSVSREKKESFPLTVTSAQKNPTAFYLCASSSRGRNSRQFFGPGTRLTVL.

The CDR3 DNA follows: TGTGCCAGCAGCCCTCCTTCCGGGGGCTATGGCTACACCTTC. Its protein is CASSPPSGGYGYTF. This sequence joins TRBV28 and TRBJ1-2, with D possibly TRBD1 on 5 matching bases. The CDR3 spans 14 residues. Germline V lookup: CDR1 MDHEN, CDR2 SYDVKM. Between the trimmed V and J ends, which lost 6 bases and 4 bases, there was a span of 15 bases.

In regard to this clone: The junction differs from germline at one of its ends, possibly a read error. V is TRBV6-5 and J is TRBJ1-3; D remains unclear. Germline loops: CDR1 MNHEY, CDR2 SVGAGI. CDR3 length: 14 amino acids. The CDR3 spells CASSYSTPRAVPVF. The CDR3 DNA reads as TGTGCCAGCAGTTATTCGACGCCTCGGGCCGTCCCCGTTTTT.

This clone came up once. The chain is built from TRBV5-4 and TRBJ2-2, with TRBD2 identical over 14 bases. The V and J ends lost 4 bases and 3 bases, in that order; junction bases with no gene match: 5. The CDR3 runs 17 residues. The germline V gene has CDR1 SGHNT and CDR2 YYREEE (reference sequence). CDR3 nucleotide sequence: TGTGCCAGCAGCACGGGGACTAGCGGGAGTCACACCGGGGAGCTGTTTTTT. Translating it yields CASSTGTSGSHTGELFF.

The V call is TRBV29-1, the J call TRBJ2-7; unclear D gene. The CDR3 spans 11 residues. Looked up from germline, CDR1 is SQVTM and CDR2 is ANQGSEA. Trimming stripped 7 bases from V and 4 bases from J, with 11 bases between. The CDR3 spells CSGGWGYEQYF. The DNA of the CDR3 is TGCAGCGGTGGTTGGGGTTACGAGCAGTACTTC.

As to this clone: A read error may produce the germline difference seen at one junction end. The V call is TRBV5-4, the J call TRBJ2-4; 7 bases line up with TRBD1. CDR3 size: 14 residues. Germline CDR1 SGHNT, CDR2 YYREEE (reference sequence). CDR3 region: CASSLDGTVLGRDF. The CDR3 bases are TGTGCCAGCAGCTTGGATGGGACAGTGCTTGGAAGGGACTTC.

The chain carries TRBV4-2 and TRBJ1-2; D gene ambiguous. Trimming removed 0 bases at V and 2 bases at J, with 7 bases between. The CDR3 contains 14 residues. Germline CDR1 and CDR2: LGHNA and YNFKEQ. CDR3 loop: CASSQERGNYGYTF. The CDR3 nucleotides are TGTGCCAGCAGCCAAGAGAGAGGGAACTATGGCTACACCTTC.

The chain joins TRBV7-3 to TRBJ2-2; D ambiguous. In germline, CDR1 is SGHTA, CDR2 FQGTGA. This CDR3 contains 13 residues. Trimming removed 0 bases at V and 6 bases at J, with 5 bases between. The CDR3 region has the DNA TGTGCCAGCAGCTTAACAGGAGCCGGGGAGCTGTTTTTT. As protein: CASSLTGAGELFF.

The gene calls are TRBV2 and TRBJ1-5; 7 nucleotides agree with TRBD1. Germline trimming cut 0 bases from V and 6 bases from J; bases unmatched to any gene: 8. CDR1 and CDR2 (germline): SNHLY, FYNNEI. The CDR3 is made up of 16 amino acids. The CDR3 DNA reads TGTGCCAGCAGTGAAGCGCTCCAGGGGGTAGGTCAGCCCCAGCATTTT. Translating gives CASSEALQGVGQPQHF.

The chain links TRBV11-3 to TRBJ2-5; TRBD2 matches at 11 bases. CDR1 is SGHNT and CDR2 is YENEEA in the germline V gene. Losses at the gene ends were 5 bases for V and 2 bases for J; bases not matched to a gene: 4. The CDR3 is made up of 15 amino acids. CDR3 amino acids: CASSRTSGRQETQYF. CDR3 sequence (DNA): TGTGCCAGCAGCCGTACTAGCGGGAGACAAGAGACCCAGTACTTC.

V gene TRBV9 combines with J gene TRBJ1-3; 8 positions match TRBD1. The CDR3 length is 17 residues. From germline, CDR1 is SGDLS and CDR2 YYNGEE. V lost 2 bases, J lost 4 bases, and 11 bases stayed unmatched. The DNA of the CDR3 is TGTGCCAGCAGCGTTTTCGACAGGGGAAAATCCGGAAACACCATATATTTT. Amino acids: CASSVFDRGKSGNTIYF.

The V and J genes are TRBV28 and TRBJ2-6; D remains ambiguous. This CDR3 is built from 16 residues. Trimming cost V 3 bases and J 0 bases, with 9 bases left between them. The germline CDR1 and CDR2 sequences are MDHEN and SYDVKM. In DNA form, the CDR3 reads TGTGCCAGCAGTTTTACGGCAGTCTCTGGGGCCAACGTCCTGACTTTC. Protein product: CASSFTAVSGANVLTF. The variable domain in full, completed from reference TRBV28 and TRBJ2-6, reads DVKVTQSSRYLVKRTGEKVFLECVQDMDHENMFWYRQDPGLGLRLIYFSYDVKMKEKGDIPEGYSVSREKKERFSLILESASTNQTSMYLCASSFTAVSGANVLTFGAGSRLTVL.

The sample holds one count of this clone. The CDR3: CASSFRQGWDQPQHF. The CDR3 nucleotides read TGTGCCAGCAGCTTTCGACAGGGTTGGGATCAGCCCCAGCATTTT. The chain joins TRBV11-2 to TRBJ1-5, with 7 bases lining up with TRBD1. This CDR3 has 15 residues. Germline V CDR1 and CDR2: SGHAT, FQNNGV. The ends lost 3 bases at V and 5 bases at J; junction bases unmatched: 7.

The rearrangement uses TRBV25-1 and TRBJ1-4, with TRBD1 identical over 7 bases. The CDR3 is 15 residues long. Germline values: CDR1 MGHDK, CDR2 SYGVNS. The V segment lost 4 bases and the J segment 4 bases; nucleotides outside the gene matches: 6. CDR3 in amino acids: CASSGSGGSNEKLFF. The CDR3 DNA sequence: TGTGCCAGCAGTGGATCAGGGGGAAGTAATGAAAAACTGTTTTTT.

The chain links TRBV30 to TRBJ2-4; a weak D match, TRBD1 (5 bases). V lost 1 base to trimming and J lost 2 bases, with 12 bases between them. CDR1 and CDR2 from the germline V gene are GTSNPN and SVGIG (reference sequence). The CDR3 totals 15 residues. As DNA, the CDR3 is TGTGCCTGGAGTGCTGGGGCCGGGTCCAAAAACATTCAGTACTTC. This gives the protein CAWSAGAGSKNIQYF. The full variable domain, in which reference TRBV30 and TRBJ2-4 provide the parts outside the CDR3, is SQTIHQWPATLVQPVGSPLSLECTVEGTSNPNLYWYRQAAGRGLQLLFYSVGIGQISSEVPQNLSASRPQDRQFILSSKKLLLSDSGFYLCAWSAGAGSKNIQYFGAGTRLSVL.